The 27 T cell receptor beta chains below come from one sample, sequenced in a study of metastatic and nonmetastatic thyroid tumors. Nobody among the patients had been given any treatment before thyroid surgery. TCRdb recomputed clones from the PCR reads via MiXCR. The sample consists of tens of thousands of clones, under 15% of them appearing once. The material sequenced was tumor tissue. These receptor sequences come from a female donor with papillary thyroid cancer or a benign thyroid nodule (not recorded which). Some clones in this sample may be carry-over from other donors' samples.

At least ten counts were recorded for this clone. The chain couples TRBV5-6 to TRBJ1-2; 9 bases are a match to TRBD1. Germline CDR1 reads SGHDT; CDR2 reads YYEEEE. Trimming cost V 3 bases and J 7 bases; bases outside gene matches: 7. The CDR3 length is 14 residues. CDR3 coding DNA: TGTGCCAGCAGCTCTGGGACAGGGTGGTTTGGCTACACCTTC. Translating it yields CASSSGTGWFGYTF.

On this clone: A much larger clone lies one base from this, so it may be a read error. V is TRBV3-1 and J is TRBJ2-5; 7 bases map to TRBD2. Germline loops: CDR1 LGHDT, CDR2 YNNKEL (reference sequence). This CDR3 comprises 16 residues. CDR3 amino acids: CASSQVGGTGQDTQYF. The DNA of the CDR3 is TGTGCCAGCAGCCAAGTGGGAGGGACGGGGCAAGATACCCAGTACTTC.

CDR3 residues: CASSFGQLREQYF. DNA of the CDR3: TGTGCCAGCAGCTTCGGACAGTTGCGCGAGCAGTACTTC. This sequence joins TRBV5-4 and TRBJ2-7, with D perhaps matching TRBD1 (6 bases). The CDR3 contains 13 residues. Trimming took 2 bases from V and 6 from J, leaving 12 bases between them. From germline, CDR1 is SGHNT and CDR2 YYREEE (reference sequence).

In the case of this clone: A read error may be the cause here, since a much bigger clone is one base away. J is TRBJ2-7 and V is TRBV20-1; no firm D call. CDR3 length equals 12 residues. Germline V gene sequence: CDR1 DFQATT, CDR2 SNEGSKA (reference sequence). The V end was cut by 3 bases, the J end by 0 bases, with 6 bases between. The DNA for the CDR3 is TGCAGTGCTAGCCAGGACTCCTACGAGCAGTACTTC. The encoded protein is CSASQDSYEQYF.

The V call is TRBV6-1, the J call TRBJ1-6; D may be TRBD1 (5 bases). CDR1 is MNHNS, CDR2 SASEGT, per germline. The V end lost 5 bases, the J end lost 0 bases, and 11 bases lay between the germline ends. This CDR3 comprises 16 residues. Here the CDR3 reads CASSPNGGSYNSPLHF. The CDR3 coding sequence is TGTGCCAGCAGTCCGAACGGGGGCTCCTATAATTCACCCCTCCACTTT.

In its sample, this clone was seen many times. The V and J genes are TRBV7-3 and TRBJ2-1; a weak D match, TRBD2 (6 bases). The V gene's germline CDR1 is SGHTA and CDR2 FQGTGA. Trimming took 5 bases from V and 9 from J, leaving 20 bases between them. The CDR3 sequence is 15 residues long. CDR3 nucleotide sequence: TGTGCCAGCAGCCCCCTCCGGGCAGGGAGGAGTGAGCAGTTCTTC. It encodes CASSPLRAGRSEQFF.

This clone was seen many times. V gene TRBV30 combines with J gene TRBJ1-2; a possible D gene is TRBD1 (6 bases). This CDR3 is built from 13 residues. Per the germline V gene, CDR1 is GTSNPN and CDR2 is SVGIG (reference sequence). The V end lost 5 bases, the J end lost 5 bases, and 15 bases lay between the germline ends. CDR3 in DNA: TGTGCCTGGCGTACAGGGTTTGCTTATGGCTACACCTTC. It is translated as CAWRTGFAYGYTF. Together with reference TRBV30 and TRBJ1-2, the CDR3 gives the full variable domain: SQTIHQWPATLVQPVGSPLSLECTVEGTSNPNLYWYRQAAGRGLQLLFYSVGIGQISSEVPQNLSASRPQDRQFILSSKKLLLSDSGFYLCAWRTGFAYGYTFGSGTRLTVV.

To note about this clone: Being one base from a much bigger clone, this may be a read error. In the same sample, other DNA sequences code for this CDR3. The V call is TRBV27, the J call TRBJ2-7; D unclear. The CDR3 loop spans 13 amino acids. The V end was cut by 2 bases, the J end by 6 bases, with 11 bases between. Germline V gives CDR1 MNHEY, CDR2 SMNVEV (reference sequence). The CDR3 sequence is CASSLPPLGEQYF. CDR3 nucleotide sequence: TGTGCCAGCAGTTTACCCCCCCTGGGCGAGCAGTACTTC.

This clone was seen repeatedly, ten times or more. The rearrangement uses TRBV14 and TRBJ2-7; maybe TRBD2 (5 bases). Germline V CDR1 and CDR2: SGHDN, FVKESK. Trimming shortened V by 4 bases and J by 5 bases, and 12 bases separated the two germline ends. There are 13 residues in the CDR3. The CDR3 bases are TGTGCCAGCAGCCGAGTCACTAGAGACGAGCAGTACTTC. Its translation is CASSRVTRDEQYF. Supplemented by reference TRBV14 and TRBJ2-7, the full variable domain reads EAGVTQFPSHSVIEKGQTVTLRCDPISGHDNLYWYRRVMGKEIKFLLHFVKESKQDESGMPNNRFLAERTGGTYSTLKVQPAELEDSGVYFCASSRVTRDEQYFGPGTRLTVT.

This clone was found once. Because the CDR3 is missing its conserved closing phenylalanine or tryptophan, this is likely a read error. The V call is TRBV3-1, the J call TRBJ2-1; TRBD2 matches 11 bases. The CDR3 runs to 17 residues. The germline gives CDR1 LGHDT, CDR2 YNNKEL (reference sequence). CDR3: CSSSPNIAGGPFDEQFS. The CDR3 DNA sequence: TGTTCCAGCAGCCCCAACATAGCGGGAGGGCCTTTCGATGAGCAGTTCTCC.

This clone has at least ten counts. The J gene is TRBJ2-7, the V gene TRBV10-1, with 9 bases lining up with TRBD1. This CDR3 region has 15 residues. Germline V gives CDR1 WNHNN, CDR2 SYGVQD (reference sequence). Germline trimming cut 5 bases from V and 2 bases from J; bases unmatched to any gene: 7. CDR3 coding DNA: TGCGCCAGCAGTATGGGACAGGGCCATACCTACGAGCAGTACTTC. It translates to CASSMGQGHTYEQYF.

This clone was detected many times. The chain couples TRBV6-1 to TRBJ2-2; TRBD2 is a possible D gene (5 bases). From germline, CDR1 is MNHNS and CDR2 SASEGT. The length of the CDR3 is 15 residues. V was trimmed by 2 bases and J by 1 base, leaving 8 bases between them. The CDR3 is CASSERRLNTGELFF. In nucleotides, the CDR3 is TGTGCCAGCAGTGAAAGGAGGCTGAACACCGGGGAGCTGTTTTTT.

This clone was seen repeatedly, ten times or more. The chain uses TRBV12-5 and TRBJ2-6; no clear D gene. Germline assignment: CDR1 LGHNT and CDR2 FRNRAP. V shed 10 bases and J shed 0 bases, with 10 bases lying between them. The CDR3 runs to 14 residues. CDR3 sequence reads: CATQNNSGANVLTF. DNA of the CDR3: TGTGCTACCCAAAACAACTCTGGGGCCAACGTCCTGACTTTC.

This clone was counted many times. The J gene is TRBJ2-5, the V gene TRBV9; TRBD2 is a possible D gene (5 bases). The CDR3 length is 13 residues. Deletions cut 2 bases from V and 1 base from J, with 6 bases between. Germline V CDR1 and CDR2: SGDLS, YYNGEE. The CDR3: CASSVSVQETQYF. CDR3 DNA sequence: TGTGCCAGCAGCGTTAGCGTCCAAGAGACCCAGTACTTC.

This clone was seen at least ten times. The chain couples TRBV2 to TRBJ2-1; maybe TRBD2 (5 bases). Trimming shortened V by 5 bases and J by 2 bases, and 13 bases separated the two germline ends. Per germline, CDR1 SNHLY and CDR2 FYNNEI. CDR3 size: 15 residues. As DNA, the CDR3 is TGTGCCAGCAGTCAAAGCGGATATGCCTACAATGAGCAGTTCTTC. Translation gives CASSQSGYAYNEQFF.

Of note for this clone: A single base separates this from a much larger clone, so it may be a read error. This chain links TRBV10-2 with TRBJ2-2, with 7 bases identical to TRBD1. Losses at the gene ends were 6 bases for V and 4 bases for J; bases not matched to a gene: 14. This CDR3 spans 17 amino acids. From germline, CDR1 is WSHSY and CDR2 SAAADI. Here the CDR3 DNA reads TGCGCCAGCAGAGACCCGATCGGGACAGCTCTCACCGGGGAGCTGTTTTTT. Translated, it gives CASRDPIGTALTGELFF.

This clone was counted a few times. Being one base from a much bigger clone, this may be a read error. The chain has TRBV5-6 and TRBJ2-3; no clear D. Deletions cut 1 base from V and 6 bases from J, with 18 bases between. CDR1 SGHDT and CDR2 YYEEEE come from the germline V gene. The CDR3 length is 16 residues. CDR3 amino acids: CASSLSHDPLRDTQYF. The CDR3 DNA reads TGTGCCAGCAGCTTGTCGCACGACCCTTTGCGGGATACGCAGTATTTT.

This clone was counted ten times or more. This chain joins TRBV6-1 and TRBJ1-1; 8 bases agree with TRBD1. J lost 4 bases, V lost 5 bases, and 9 bases had no gene match. This CDR3 has 15 residues. Germline lookup yields CDR1 MNHNS and CDR2 SASEGT. CDR3 amino acids: CASSKYRTGSTEAFF. CDR3 bases: TGTGCCAGCAGTAAATATCGGACAGGGAGCACTGAAGCTTTCTTT.

The sample holds many counts of this clone. This rearrangement joins TRBV30 to TRBJ2-7; no definite D call. Germline CDR1 is GTSNPN and CDR2 is SVGIG (reference sequence). CDR3 length: 12 residues. Deletions cut 2 bases from V and 4 bases from J, with 9 bases between. CDR3 DNA sequence: TGTGCCTGGAGTTTGGAGCCGTACGAGCAGTACTTC. It specifies CAWSLEPYEQYF.

This clone was counted ten times or more. An end of the junction does not agree with germline; a read error may underlie this. The V and J genes are TRBV6-1 and TRBJ2-3; 9 bases fit TRBD1. The CDR3 runs to 15 residues. Germline V gene sequence: CDR1 MNHNS, CDR2 SASEGT. The CDR3, as DNA: TGTACCAGCAGTGAAAACAGGGGGCGCGTAGATACGCAGTATTTT. Translation: CTSSENRGRVDTQYF.

The sample holds many counts of this clone. The V call is TRBV6-2 or TRBV6-3, the J call TRBJ2-2; 9 nucleotides align to TRBD2. The V and J ends lost 4 bases and 7 bases, in that order; junction bases with no gene match: 7. This CDR3 contains 15 residues. Germline loops: CDR1 MNHEY, CDR2 SVGEGT. The CDR3 region has the DNA TGTGCCAGCAGTTTTACCAGACTAGCGGACGGGGAGCTGTTTTTT. Translating it yields CASSFTRLADGELFF.

As for this clone: A much bigger clone sits one base away, suggesting this may be a read error. The CDR3: CASIRHLKETQYF. In DNA form, the CDR3 reads TGTGCCAGCATAAGACACCTCAAAGAGACCCAGTACTTC. The chain is built from TRBV6-1 and TRBJ2-5, with D hard to call. CDR1 is MNHNS, CDR2 SASEGT, per germline. There are 13 residues in the CDR3. V gave up 7 bases and J gave up 3 bases, with 12 bases separating them.

This clone has ten or more counts. The gene calls are TRBV5-1 and TRBJ1-6; no clear D gene. This CDR3 is 14 amino acids long. V was trimmed by 0 bases and J by 6 bases, leaving 7 bases between them. Germline V gene data show CDR1 as SGHRS and CDR2 as YFSETQ. This chain's CDR3 is CASSLGQANSPLHF. As DNA, the CDR3 is TGCGCCAGCAGCTTGGGGCAGGCTAATTCACCCCTCCACTTT.

The gene calls are TRBV20-1 and TRBJ2-7; either TRBD1 or TRBD2 may fit D (5 bases each). V dropped 0 bases and J dropped 3 bases, with 21 bases sitting between them. The germline gives CDR1 DFQATT, CDR2 SNEGSKA (reference sequence). The CDR3 is 17 residues long. The CDR3 DNA follows: TGCAGTGCTAGAGATTGGGACGAAGTTGAGGGTTTCTACGAGCAGTACTTC. Its translation is CSARDWDEVEGFYEQYF.

On this clone itself: A read error may be the cause here, since a much bigger clone is one base away. The sample carries other DNA sequences with the same CDR3. The chain uses TRBV28 and TRBJ2-1; D ambiguous. Looked up from germline, CDR1 is MDHEN and CDR2 is SYDVKM. There are 15 residues in the CDR3. CDR3: CASRLRHYSYNEQFF. Here the CDR3 DNA reads TGTGCCAGCAGGTTGCGACACTACTCCTACAACGAGCAGTTCTTC.

This clone was found many times. Different DNA sequences within this sample yield the same CDR3. V and J are TRBV15 and TRBJ2-7; D is undetermined. The CDR3 spans 15 residues. Per the germline V gene, CDR1 is LNHNV and CDR2 is YYDKDF (reference sequence). V lost 0 bases, J lost 0 bases, and 9 bases lay in between. The CDR3 bases are TGTGCCACCAGCAGAGATCTAGGTGGCTCCTACGAGCAGTACTTC. This gives the protein CATSRDLGGSYEQYF.

This clone was recorded at least ten times. This CDR3 is also generated by other DNA sequences in the sample. The V gene is TRBV20-1, the J gene TRBJ2-1, with D perhaps TRBD2 (5 bases). The CDR3 contains 12 residues. The germline V gene has CDR1 DFQATT and CDR2 SNEGSKA (reference sequence). V lost 4 bases and J lost 4, with 8 bases in between. The CDR3 loop is CSATRGYNEQFF. The DNA for the CDR3 is TGCAGTGCTACTCGGGGATACAATGAGCAGTTCTTC.